This T cell receptor beta chain appears in the sequencing data of a study of CD8 T cells in Susac syndrome. Trimming shortened V by 2 bases and J by 5 bases, and 4 bases separated the two germline ends. The CDR3 has 11 residues. Germline CDR1 is SNHLY and CDR2 is FYNNEI. The multiple sclerosis controls were treatment-naive patients affected by stable or active relapsing-remitting disease. Random hexamers were used to reverse transcribe about 0.45 to 1 ug of RNA. TCRdb reanalysed the immunoSEQ multiplex PCR reads using MiXCR and keeps one entry per CDR3 protein. The sample includes about 250,000 distinct CDR3 sequences, 93% seen only once; the top ten take roughly 0.07%. This clonotype was recorded only once.

This sequence joins TRBV2 and TRBJ2-7, with D hard to call. This receptor was identified in a human donor with multiple sclerosis. Specimen: CD4+ T cells from PBMCs. CDR3 in amino acids: CASSERHEQYV. The CDR3 region has the DNA TGTGCCAGCAGTGAAAGGCACGAGCAGTACGTC.